These 25 T cell receptor beta chains share one sample of origin, sequenced in a study of T cell responses to AZD1222 COVID-19 vaccine. The method was immunoSEQ multiplex PCR; TCRdb's version includes in-frame clones alone and lacks a portion of them. The sample gives 110,000 or so clones, 89% of which show up once; 35% to 55% is in the top ten. Specimen: peripheral blood, collected 28 days after the second AZD1222 dose. Source of these receptors: an adult who received the AZD1222 COVID-19 vaccine.

The chain links TRBV9 to TRBJ2-5; 11 nucleotides align to TRBD1. Germline-derived CDR1 and CDR2 are SGDLS and YYNGEE. CDR3 length: 15 residues. V trimming: 2 bases; J trimming: 1 base; junction bases outside the gene matches: 1. DNA for the CDR3: TGTGCCAGCAGCGTCGGACAGGGGGCCCAAGAGACCCAGTACTTC. Encoded protein: CASSVGQGAQETQYF.

The chain recombines TRBV24-1 with TRBJ2-7, with D hard to call. V shed 4 bases and J shed 4 bases, with 13 bases lying between them. CDR1 and CDR2 from the germline V gene are KGHDR and SFDVKD. The CDR3 sequence is 14 residues long. The CDR3 reads CATSESRAAYEQYF. The CDR3 DNA sequence: TGTGCCACCAGTGAAAGTCGGGCCGCGTACGAGCAGTACTTC.

The CDR3 reads CASRDFNTDTQYF. The CDR3 nucleotides read TGTGCCAGCAGGGACTTCAACACAGATACGCAGTATTTT. This chain links TRBV12-3 or TRBV12-4 with TRBJ2-3; D may be TRBD2 (5 bases). This CDR3 contains 13 residues. The V end lost 6 bases, the J end lost 2 bases, and 9 bases lay between the germline ends.

CDR3 in DNA: TGTGCCAGCAGCCTAAGGCTCCCCGGGACTAGCGGACAAACCCTCTCCTACAATGAGCAGTTCTTC. It is translated as CASSLRLPGTSGQTLSYNEQFF. This chain connects TRBV3-1 (or the pseudogene TRBV3-2) to TRBJ2-1, with TRBD2 matching over 11 bases. This CDR3 is 22 amino acids long. Germline lookup yields CDR1 LGHDT and CDR2 YNNKEL (reference sequence). J was trimmed by 0 bases and V by 4 bases; bases with no gene match: 20.

The CDR3 bases are TGTGCCAGCAGCTTAAAGATCGGGGAGCTGTTTTTT. Its translation: CASSLKIGELFF. The V and J genes are TRBV7-8 and TRBJ2-2, with no clear D. Trimming left V 2 bases short and J 7 bases short, with 5 bases between. Germline lookup yields CDR1 SGHVS and CDR2 FQNEAQ. The CDR3 is 12 amino acids.

J is TRBJ2-7 and V is TRBV18; D not certain. V lost 6 bases, J lost 4 bases, and 13 bases lay in between. CDR1 and CDR2 (germline): KGHSH, LQKENI. There are 13 residues in the CDR3. CDR3 nucleotide sequence: TGTGCCAGCTCCCTTGGGTTCGGGTACGAGCAGTACTTC. It translates to CASSLGFGYEQYF.

The chain recombines TRBV28 with TRBJ1-3; 7 nucleotides align to TRBD1. Germline CDR1 is MDHEN and CDR2 is SYDVKM. V lost 5 bases and J lost 4; bases outside the gene matches: 8. This CDR3 has 15 residues. This chain's CDR3 is CASSPRTGSGNTIYF. The DNA of the CDR3 is TGTGCCAGCAGTCCCAGGACAGGCTCGGGAAACACCATATATTTT.

V usage is TRBV10-3 and J usage is TRBJ2-7; D possibly corresponds to TRBD1 (6 bases). Germline V gene data show CDR1 as ENHRY and CDR2 as SYGVKD. The ends were cut back, 6 bases at V and 2 bases at J, with 17 bases in the middle. This CDR3 contains 15 residues. Here the CDR3 DNA reads TGTGCCATCAGGGACGGACAGCTCTCAACCTACGAGCAGTACTTC. It yields the protein CAIRDGQLSTYEQYF.

The rearrangement joins TRBV27 to TRBJ2-2; D is uncertain. Germline V gene lookup returns CDR1 MNHEY and CDR2 SMNVEV (reference sequence). Trimming stripped 4 bases from V and 2 bases from J, with 5 bases between. CDR3 length: 13 residues. In DNA form, the CDR3 reads TGTGCCAGCAGTTCTCAAAACACCGGGGAGCTGTTTTTT. Protein: CASSSQNTGELFF.

The chain uses TRBV2 and TRBJ1-1; D is ambiguous. CDR1 SNHLY and CDR2 FYNNEI come from the germline V gene. V was clipped by 4 bases and J by 1 base, with 13 bases between them. CDR3 size: 15 residues. The DNA for the CDR3 is TGTGCCAGCAGTGGGATTAGGAGGTCGAACACTGAAGCTTTCTTT. Amino acids: CASSGIRRSNTEAFF.

The chain is built from TRBV5-4 and TRBJ1-6; maybe TRBD1 (6 bases). Germline CDR1 reads SGHNT; CDR2 reads YYREEE (reference sequence). The V and J ends lost 2 bases and 7 bases respectively, with 10 bases between them. The CDR3 is 14 residues long. Here the CDR3 reads CASSLQGSNSPLHF. Here the CDR3 DNA reads TGTGCCAGCAGCTTACAGGGTAGCAATTCACCCCTCCACTTT.

This chain joins TRBV24-1 and TRBJ2-1; 10 bases line up with TRBD2. CDR1 is KGHDR and CDR2 is SFDVKD in the germline V gene. CDR3 size: 16 residues. The J segment lost 8 bases and the V segment lost 2 bases, leaving 8 bases of the junction unmatched. CDR3 nucleotide sequence: TGTGCCACCAGTGATTCTAGCGGGGGACTTACGGATGAGCAGTTCTTC. This codes for CATSDSSGGLTDEQFF.

The chain employs TRBV9 and TRBJ2-1, with TRBD2 matching 11 bases. Germline values: CDR1 SGDLS, CDR2 YYNGEE. With 3 bases clipped from V and 3 bases from J, the junction kept 2 bases outside the gene matches. CDR3 length equals 15 residues. Here the CDR3 reads CASSEGLAVYNEQFF. Here the CDR3 DNA reads TGTGCCAGCAGCGAGGGACTAGCGGTCTACAATGAGCAGTTCTTC.

This clone was counted only a few times. The chain joins TRBV24-1 to TRBJ2-7, with 9 positions matching TRBD2. This CDR3 region has 12 residues. The V gene's germline CDR1 is KGHDR and CDR2 SFDVKD. V lost 9 bases and J lost 5; bases outside the gene matches: 4. CDR3 loop: CATSGLANEQYF. CDR3 nucleotide sequence: TGTGCCACCTCCGGACTAGCGAACGAGCAGTACTTC.

This chain connects TRBV21-1 to TRBJ2-7; whether TRBD2, the table's D call, matches the DNA was not checked. TRBV21-1 has pseudogene status. CDR3 size: 14 residues. The CDR3 reads CASGTSVFSYEQYF. In nucleotides, the CDR3 is TGTGCCAGCGGGACTAGCGTATTCTCCTACGAGCAGTACTTC.

This clone was detected once. V and J are TRBV7-2 and TRBJ2-1, with D possibly called TRBD1 or TRBD2 (6 bases each). Looked up from germline, CDR1 is SGHTA and CDR2 is FQGNSA. Trimming shortened V by 1 base and J by 15 bases, and 13 bases separated the two germline ends. The length of the CDR3 is 12 residues. CDR3 nucleotides: TGTGCCAGCAGCTTAGAGGGGGGTGGATGGTTCTTC. It translates to CASSLEGGGWFF. Variable domain in full (rest from reference TRBV7-2 and TRBJ2-1): GAGVSQSPSNKVTEKGKDVELRCDPISGHTALYWYRQSLGQGLEFLIYFQGNSAPDKSGLPSDRFSAERTGGSVSTLTIQRTQQEDSAVYLCASSLEGGGWFFGPGTRLTVL.

The chain combines TRBV29-1 with TRBJ2-5; TRBD2 aligns across 16 bases. The CDR3 consists of 14 residues. CDR1 and CDR2 (germline): SQVTM, ANQGSEA. V lost 6 bases and J lost 2; bases outside the gene matches: 0. The CDR3 bases are TGCAGCGTGGGACTAGCGGGAGGGCAAGAGACCCAGTACTTC. It encodes CSVGLAGGQETQYF.

This clone occurred a few times. V is TRBV9 and J is TRBJ1-1, with 7 nucleotides matching TRBD1. The V gene's germline CDR1 is SGDLS and CDR2 YYNGEE. This CDR3 is 16 amino acids long. V shed 3 bases, J shed 1 base, and the junction held 9 bases outside the gene matches. This chain's CDR3 is CASSARQGGPNTEAFF. As DNA, the CDR3 is TGTGCCAGCAGCGCCCGACAGGGTGGCCCGAACACTGAAGCTTTCTTT. Combining the CDR3 with reference TRBV9 and TRBJ1-1 gives the whole variable domain DSGVTQTPKHLITATGQRVTLRCSPRSGDLSVYWYQQSLDQGLQFLIQYYNGEERAKGNILERFSAQQFPDLHSELNLSSLELGDSALYFCASSARQGGPNTEAFFGQGTRLTVV.

This clone has only a few counts. V and J are TRBV18 and TRBJ1-6; D gene unclear. The V gene's germline CDR1 is KGHSH and CDR2 LQKENI. Trimming removed 1 base from V and 8 bases from J, with 9 bases in between. The CDR3 extends over 14 amino acids. The CDR3 DNA sequence: TGTGCCAGCTCACCACTAGGGAGAGATTCACCCCTCCACTTT. This gives the protein CASSPLGRDSPLHF.

This chain links TRBV18 with TRBJ1-5; unclear D gene. The CDR3 runs to 15 residues. V was shortened by 2 bases and J by 3 bases, with 11 bases between the two germline ends. Germline values: CDR1 KGHSH, CDR2 LQKENI. CDR3 loop: CASSPTGRDNQPQHF. The CDR3 nucleotides are TGTGCCAGCTCACCAACCGGGAGAGACAATCAGCCCCAGCATTTT.

V usage is TRBV4-1 and J usage is TRBJ2-7; TRBD2 matches 7 bases. V was pared by 1 base and J by 0 bases, with 6 bases of the junction left unmatched. The V gene's germline CDR1 is MGHRA and CDR2 YSYEKL. The CDR3 spans 16 residues. In DNA, the CDR3 is TGCGCCAGCAGCCAAGTAACTAGCGCCAGCTCCTACGAGCAGTACTTC. Its protein is CASSQVTSASSYEQYF.

V is TRBV19 and J is TRBJ2-7; 7 nucleotides match TRBD1. V gave up 4 bases and J gave up 5 bases; unmatched junction bases: 11. Per germline, CDR1 LNHDA and CDR2 SQIVND (reference sequence). The CDR3 is 15 amino acids. CDR3 sequence reads: CASSNAQGPANEQYF. CDR3 nucleotide sequence: TGTGCCAGTAGTAACGCACAGGGGCCCGCCAACGAGCAGTACTTC. The entire variable domain, with the rest obtained from reference TRBV19 and TRBJ2-7, is as follows: DGGITQSPKYLFRKEGQNVTLSCEQNLNHDAMYWYRQDPGQGLRLIYYSQIVNDFQKGDIAEGYSVSREKKESFPLTVTSAQKNPTAFYLCASSNAQGPANEQYFGPGTRLTVT.

This rearrangement joins TRBV4-3 to TRBJ2-2, with D hard to call. This CDR3 is built from 14 residues. The germline gives CDR1 LGHNA, CDR2 YSLEER. Between the trimmed V and J ends, which lost 2 bases and 6 bases, there was a span of 10 bases. CDR3 protein: CASSQSSTAGELFF. The CDR3, as DNA: TGCGCCAGCAGCCAATCGAGTACAGCCGGGGAGCTGTTTTTT.

The rearrangement links TRBV3-1 (or the pseudogene TRBV3-2) to TRBJ2-3, with D possibly matching TRBD1 (5 bases). The germline gives CDR1 LGHDT, CDR2 YNNKEL (reference sequence). The CDR3 runs 12 residues. Trimming removed 1 base at V and 15 bases at J, with 14 bases between. Here the CDR3 DNA reads TGTGCCAGCAGCCAAGTAACAGGCCAATACTATTTT. This codes for CASSQVTGQYYF.

The V and J genes are TRBV25-1 and TRBJ1-2; D may be TRBD1 (6 bases). The CDR3 covers 14 residues. Germline V gene data show CDR1 as MGHDK and CDR2 as SYGVNS. The V gene lost 7 bases and the J gene lost 4 bases, with 16 bases spanning the gap. The CDR3 region is CASKPGGAGYGYTF. CDR3 coding DNA: TGTGCCAGCAAACCCGGGGGGGCGGGCTATGGCTACACCTTC.